This T cell receptor beta chain was captured by sequencing in a study of T cell repertoires in cytomegalovirus infection. Study summary: Public TCR beta signatures were indicative of both CMV infection and a matching HLA type.

The CDR3 extends over 15 amino acids. Per the germline V gene, CDR1 is DFQATT and CDR2 is SNEGSKA (reference sequence). V trimming: 6 bases; J trimming: 0 bases; junction bases outside the gene matches: 11. Study-level points and caveats: Clonotypes of TCR beta that were HLA-C-restricted and CMV-specific dominated the ex vivo response.

TCRdb processed the reads anew with MiXCR; each CDR3 protein has one entry. The sample has about 260,000 distinct CDR3 sequences, roughly 13% seen once. A word on this clonotype: As yet, its antigen is unknown.

The V gene is TRBV20-1, the J gene TRBJ2-7; TRBD1 matches 7 bases. The origin of this receptor is a human donor in good health (CMV status not recorded). Some clones in this sample may be carry-over from other donors' samples. The sequenced sample consisted of PBMCs. The CDR3 bases are TGCAGTGCGTATCCGGAGGACAGGAGCTCCTACGAGCAGTACTTC. Protein: CSAYPEDRSSYEQYF.